Below are 22 T cell receptor beta chains sequenced from a single sample in a study of Ad26.COV2.S vaccination and SARS-CoV-2 variants. Indicated treatment: about 20 received Ad26.COV2.S at low or high dose, single or two shots; about 5 received placebo; per-sample allocation not given. Samples were taken on day 63 after the first vaccine or placebo injection. TCRdb's copy holds only in-frame clones and misses some; the assay was immunoSEQ multiplex PCR. The table has about 480,000 clones, around 88% seen once; the top ten hold about 13%. The input for sequencing was peripheral blood, taken in a trial of Ad26.COV2.S vaccine versus placebo. The source of these receptors is a person between 18 and 65 years old who received the Ad26.COV2.S COVID-19 vaccine or a placebo.

The gene calls are TRBV30 and TRBJ2-1; 12 nucleotides line up with TRBD2. The germline V gene has CDR1 GTSNPN and CDR2 SVGIG (reference sequence). This CDR3 comprises 15 residues. V dropped 0 bases and J dropped 6; count of bases not matched to a gene: 3. The CDR3 is CAWSVKTSGSNEQFF. The CDR3 nucleotides are TGTGCCTGGAGTGTCAAGACTAGCGGGAGCAATGAGCAGTTCTTC.

This rearrangement joins TRBV12-5 to TRBJ2-1; D not certain. With 3 bases removed from V and 0 bases from J, the gap between germline ends came to 3 bases. This CDR3 contains 13 residues. Germline assignment: CDR1 LGHNT and CDR2 FRNRAP. CDR3 sequence (DNA): TGTGCTAGTGGTTTTGGCTCCTACAATGAGCAGTTCTTC. This gives the protein CASGFGSYNEQFF.

This rearrangement joins TRBV25-1 to TRBJ1-1, with 7 bases that match TRBD1. CDR1 is MGHDK, CDR2 SYGVNS, per germline. Germline trimming cut 2 bases from V and 6 bases from J; bases unmatched to any gene: 9. The CDR3 loop spans 15 amino acids. CDR3 in DNA: TGTGCCAGCAGTGAAGCTCGGGCAGGGGGGGCTGAAGCTTTCTTT. Translation gives CASSEARAGGAEAFF.

This clone was seen only once. This chain uses TRBV7-8 with TRBJ2-7; 12 bases map to TRBD2. J lost 3 bases, V lost 5 bases, and 8 bases had no gene match. The germline CDR1 and CDR2 sequences are SGHVS and FQNEAQ. The CDR3 consists of 16 residues. The CDR3 sequence is CASSRALAGGNYEQYF. The CDR3 DNA is TGTGCCAGCAGCCGAGCCCTAGCGGGAGGGAACTACGAGCAGTACTTC.

The chain recombines TRBV7-6 with TRBJ2-3; D might be TRBD1 (5 bases). CDR3 size: 15 residues. CDR1 is SGHVS, CDR2 FNYEAQ, per germline. The V end lost 1 base, the J end lost 3 bases, and 11 bases lay between the germline ends. The CDR3 DNA follows: TGTGCCAGCAGCTTAGGGGGCATTGATACAGATACGCAGTATTTT. Its protein is CASSLGGIDTDTQYF.

The V gene is TRBV7-2, the J gene TRBJ1-4; D is unclear. Between the trimmed V and J ends, which lost 1 base and 5 bases, there was a span of 8 bases. Germline V gene sequence: CDR1 SGHTA, CDR2 FQGNSA. This CDR3 is 14 amino acids long. CDR3 protein: CASSLDRRNEKLFF. CDR3 DNA sequence: TGTGCCAGCAGCTTAGATCGGAGGAATGAAAAACTGTTTTTT.

The CDR3 loop reads CASSQGTRSVNNEQFF. Here the CDR3 DNA reads TGTGCCAGCAGCCAAGGTACTAGATCGGTTAACAATGAGCAGTTCTTC. The chain recombines TRBV3-1 (or the pseudogene TRBV3-2) with TRBJ2-1; D is possibly TRBD2 (5 bases). Between the trimmed V and J ends, which lost 1 base and 5 bases, there was a span of 15 bases. Germline V gene data show CDR1 as LGHDT and CDR2 as YNNKEL (reference sequence). The CDR3 loop spans 16 amino acids.

This rearrangement joins TRBV12-3 or TRBV12-4 to TRBJ2-7, with D maybe TRBD1 (5 bases). The CDR3 covers 13 residues. Trimming removed 2 bases from V and 6 bases from J, with 11 bases in between. In nucleotides, the CDR3 is TGTGCCAGCAGTTTACAGGGTGCAGGCGAGCAGTACTTC. As protein: CASSLQGAGEQYF.

J is TRBJ2-3 and V is TRBV28; 11 bases map to TRBD2. The CDR3 runs to 21 residues. The ends lost 1 base at V and 1 base at J; junction bases unmatched: 16. Germline CDR1 is MDHEN and CDR2 is SYDVKM. This chain's CDR3 is CASSLSGIAGGKFGRTDTQYF. The DNA for the CDR3 is TGTGCCAGCAGTTTATCAGGTATAGCGGGAGGGAAGTTCGGGCGCACAGATACGCAGTATTTT.

The chain couples TRBV28 to TRBJ2-5; 12 nucleotides line up with TRBD2. Per germline, CDR1 MDHEN and CDR2 SYDVKM. The V gene end was trimmed by 5 bases and the J gene end by 4 bases; junction bases not matched to a gene: 5. The CDR3 is 15 amino acids. CDR3 residues: CASSLLAGGSETQYF. CDR3 DNA: TGTGCCAGCAGTCTACTAGCGGGAGGATCAGAGACCCAGTACTTC.

The chain recombines TRBV7-9 with TRBJ2-1; TRBD1 is a possible D gene (5 bases). Germline CDR1 SEHNR, CDR2 FQNEAQ (reference sequence). The V end was cut by 4 bases, the J end by 7 bases, with 11 bases between. The CDR3 contains 13 residues. The CDR3 loop reads CASSYTGRNEQFF. CDR3 nucleotides: TGTGCCAGCAGCTATACAGGTCGGAATGAGCAGTTCTTC.

V usage is TRBV28 and J usage is TRBJ2-6; weak D call: TRBD2 (6 bases). This CDR3 comprises 16 residues. Germline values: CDR1 MDHEN, CDR2 SYDVKM. Trimming stripped 5 bases from V and 0 bases from J, with 11 bases between. The DNA for the CDR3 is TGTGCCAGCAGTCCCCAGGGACTCTCTGGGGCCAACGTCCTGACTTTC. Encoded protein: CASSPQGLSGANVLTF.

The V gene is TRBV30, the J gene TRBJ1-1, with D hard to call. The CDR3 loop spans 14 amino acids. The germline CDR1 and CDR2 sequences are GTSNPN and SVGIG (reference sequence). The V gene lost 0 bases and the J gene lost 0 bases, with 8 bases spanning the gap. CDR3: CAWSVSGVNTEAFF. The CDR3 region has the DNA TGTGCCTGGAGTGTAAGTGGGGTGAACACTGAAGCTTTCTTT. The whole variable domain, filled in from reference TRBV30 and TRBJ1-1, reads SQTIHQWPATLVQPVGSPLSLECTVEGTSNPNLYWYRQAAGRGLQLLFYSVGIGQISSEVPQNLSASRPQDRQFILSSKKLLLSDSGFYLCAWSVSGVNTEAFFGQGTRLTVV.

This sequence joins TRBV30 and TRBJ1-5; D uncertain. CDR1 and CDR2 (germline): GTSNPN, SVGIG (reference sequence). The V end lost 1 base, the J end lost 4 bases, and 14 bases lay between the germline ends. The CDR3 loop spans 15 amino acids. The CDR3 is CAWSEGVRSNQPQHF. The CDR3 DNA sequence: TGTGCCTGGAGTGAAGGAGTTCGGTCGAATCAGCCCCAGCATTTT.

J is TRBJ1-6 and V is TRBV9, with a tentative D call TRBD1 (5 bases). V was clipped by 0 bases and J by 7 bases, with 11 bases between them. The CDR3 loop spans 15 amino acids. Germline assignment: CDR1 SGDLS and CDR2 YYNGEE. In nucleotides, the CDR3 is TGTGCCAGCAGCGTAGGGGGACGGATCAATTCACCCCTCCACTTT. This encodes CASSVGGRINSPLHF.

The chain recombines TRBV24-1 with TRBJ1-1; D not certain. This CDR3 is 13 amino acids long. The germline V and J ends were trimmed by 3 bases and 0 bases, with 4 bases remaining between them. Looked up from germline, CDR1 is KGHDR and CDR2 is SFDVKD. The CDR3 region has the DNA TGTGCCACCAGTGATGGGCTGAACACTGAAGCTTTCTTT. Its protein is CATSDGLNTEAFF.

CDR3 residues: CASSVTPYNEQFF. DNA for the CDR3: TGTGCCAGCAGCGTGACTCCCTACAATGAGCAGTTCTTC. The chain employs TRBV5-4 and TRBJ2-1, with D unclear. The CDR3 length is 13 residues. Trimming left V 4 bases short and J 2 bases short, with 7 bases between. Germline CDR1 and CDR2: SGHNT and YYREEE (reference sequence).

This chain joins TRBV19 and TRBJ2-1; 8 bases line up with TRBD2. The CDR3 has 15 residues. Looked up from germline, CDR1 is LNHDA and CDR2 is SQIVND (reference sequence). V lost 4 bases and J lost 6; bases outside the gene matches: 8. The CDR3: CASSRAGDLGNEQFF. The CDR3 region has the DNA TGTGCCAGTAGTAGAGCGGGAGATCTGGGCAATGAGCAGTTCTTC.

The chain has TRBV18 and TRBJ2-1; D is tentatively TRBD1 or TRBD2 (5 bases each). Germline V gene lookup returns CDR1 KGHSH and CDR2 LQKENI. The CDR3 is 17 amino acids. The V end was cut by 5 bases, the J end by 2 bases, with 19 bases between. As DNA, the CDR3 is TGTGCCAGCTCAGCTACGGGACCGGGACCGGCCTACAATGAGCAGTTCTTC. Translation: CASSATGPGPAYNEQFF.

V usage is TRBV12-5 and J usage is TRBJ2-2; TRBD2 matches at 10 bases. This CDR3 contains 17 residues. CDR1 LGHNT and CDR2 FRNRAP come from the germline V gene. The trim removed 4 bases at V and 7 bases at J, leaving 12 bases unmatched. CDR3 sequence (DNA): TGTGCTAGTGGTTCCTTCGCTAGCGGGAGATTAAACGGGGAGCTGTTTTTT. Translated: CASGSFASGRLNGELFF.

The chain links TRBV20-1 to TRBJ1-1, with a possible D match to TRBD1 (6 bases). CDR3 length: 11 amino acids. Germline CDR1 is DFQATT and CDR2 is SNEGSKA (reference sequence). Trimming took 6 bases from V and 5 from J, leaving 10 bases between them. This chain's CDR3 is CSAIRGTEAFF. CDR3 nucleotides: TGCAGTGCGATAAGGGGGACTGAAGCTTTCTTT.

The V and J genes are TRBV28 and TRBJ2-7, with TRBD2 matching over 9 bases. With V trimmed by 8 bases and J by 4 bases, 6 bases remained unmatched. The CDR3 runs 13 residues. CDR1 and CDR2 from the germline V gene are MDHEN and SYDVKM. The DNA for the CDR3 is TGTGCCAGCGGGGGACTAGCAGAGTACGAGCAGTACTTC. It specifies CASGGLAEYEQYF. Full variable domain (rest looked up from reference TRBV28 and TRBJ2-7): DVKVTQSSRYLVKRTGEKVFLECVQDMDHENMFWYRQDPGLGLRLIYFSYDVKMKEKGDIPEGYSVSREKKERFSLILESASTNQTSMYLCASGGLAEYEQYFGPGTRLTVT.